This T cell receptor (beta chain) was sequenced for a study of CXCR3-negative and CXCR3-positive naive CD8 T cells. Naive cells were sorted as CD45RO-, CCR7+, CD27+ and CD95-. Each TRB cDNA library was prepared by 5' RACE (with UMI labels). For each CDR3 protein, TCRdb gives one entry from its re-call of the 5' RACE reads, without DNA. Its listing shows 69,000 or so distinct CDR3 sequences. Germline lookup yields CDR1 SEHNR and CDR2 FQNEAQ (reference sequence). The CDR3 is 17 amino acids. The material sequenced was naive CXCR3- CD8+ T cells from blood. Subset defined: CD45RO-CCR7+CD27+CD95- naive CD8+ T cells lacking CXCR3 (TNR3-). The source of this sequence is a human donor in good health. Some clones in this sample may be carry-over from other donors' samples. The chain couples TRBV7-9 to TRBJ1-5; TCRdb outputs TRBD1, but without DNA this stays unchecked. The CDR3 loop is CASSLGGQGEINQPQHF. Filled out from reference TRBV7-9 and TRBJ1-5, the complete variable domain reads DTGVSQNPRHKITKRGQNVTFRCDPISEHNRLYWYRQTLGQGPEFLTYFQNEAQLEKSRLLSDRFSAERPKGSFSTLEIQRTEQGDSAMYLCASSLGGQGEINQPQHFGDGTRLSIL.